A selection of T cell receptor beta chains follows, all from one sample in a study of T cell responses to AZD1222 COVID-19 vaccine. Sequenced by immunoSEQ multiplex PCR; TCRdb stores in-frame clones only, minus some. The repertoire consists of roughly 200,000 clones, with 91% occurring once and the leading ten covering around 3.6%. The sequenced sample was peripheral blood, obtained 28 days after the second AZD1222 dose. These receptor sequences come from an adult who received the AZD1222 COVID-19 vaccine. Both conserved end residues are part of each CDR3. The D gene is left open where the match is weak. Size is stated for part of the rows, as once, few or many counts, or as a class when the clone is expanded.

j_call: TRBJ2-1
v_call: TRBV6-5
d_call: NA
clone_size: NA
cdr3_aa: CASPPGRGKVNEQFF
cdr3_nt: TGTGCCAGCCCTCCCGGCCGCGGGAAGGTAAATGAGCAGTTCTTC

j_call: TRBJ1-5
v_call: TRBV5-5
d_call: TRBD1
clone_size: few
cdr3_aa: CASSWTGAGSNQPQHF
cdr3_nt: TGTGCCAGCAGCTGGACAGGGGCGGGGAGCAATCAGCCCCAGCATTTT

j_call: TRBJ1-2
v_call: TRBV15
d_call: NA
clone_size: NA
cdr3_aa: CATSVGLGGYTF
cdr3_nt: TGTGCCACCAGCGTGGGTCTCGGTGGCTACACCTTC

j_call: TRBJ2-2
v_call: TRBV7-2
d_call: NA
clone_size: few
cdr3_aa: CASSRTTNTGELFF
cdr3_nt: TGTGCCAGCAGCCGGACAACGAACACCGGGGAGCTGTTTTTT

j_call: TRBJ1-1
v_call: TRBV25-1
d_call: NA
clone_size: NA
cdr3_aa: CASSESRPGSLTEAFF
cdr3_nt: TGTGCCAGCAGTGAAAGTCGCCCAGGGAGCCTTACTGAAGCTTTCTTT

j_call: TRBJ2-5
v_call: TRBV6-6
d_call: NA
clone_size: NA
cdr3_aa: CASTPHTPQETQYF
cdr3_nt: TGTGCCAGCACTCCTCACACTCCTCAAGAGACCCAGTACTTC

j_call: TRBJ1-1
v_call: TRBV19
d_call: NA
clone_size: NA
cdr3_aa: CASSRYGGAKTEAFF
cdr3_nt: TGTGCCAGTAGTCGGTACGGGGGGGCCAAGACTGAAGCTTTCTTT

j_call: TRBJ2-3
v_call: TRBV27
d_call: NA
clone_size: NA
cdr3_aa: CASSLLRTDTDTQYF
cdr3_nt: TGTGCCAGCAGCCTCTTGAGGACAGACACAGATACGCAGTATTTT

j_call: TRBJ1-1
v_call: TRBV28
d_call: TRBD1
clone_size: NA
cdr3_aa: CASSGSSRGRNTEAFF
cdr3_nt: TGTGCCAGCAGCGGGAGCTCCAGGGGGCGGAACACTGAAGCTTTCTTT

j_call: TRBJ1-2
v_call: TRBV19
d_call: NA
clone_size: NA
cdr3_aa: CASSMGSQAFYTF
cdr3_nt: TGTGCCAGTAGTATGGGGAGTCAGGCCTTCTACACCTTC

j_call: TRBJ2-7
v_call: TRBV6-5
d_call: NA
clone_size: NA
cdr3_aa: CASSRSAGPYEQYF
cdr3_nt: TGTGCCAGCAGCCGGTCGGCGGGACCCTACGAGCAGTACTTC

j_call: TRBJ2-7
v_call: TRBV11-3
d_call: TRBD1
clone_size: once
cdr3_aa: CASSLGVDRQAYEQYF
cdr3_nt: TGTGCCAGCAGCTTAGGTGTGGACAGGCAAGCCTACGAGCAGTACTTC

j_call: TRBJ2-7
v_call: TRBV5-6
d_call: TRBD1
clone_size: NA
cdr3_aa: CASSGTGRDEQYF
cdr3_nt: TGTGCCAGCAGCGGGACAGGGCGAGACGAGCAGTACTTC

j_call: TRBJ2-3
v_call: TRBV12-3/TRBV12-4
d_call: NA
clone_size: NA
cdr3_aa: CASTLSTDTQYF
cdr3_nt: TGTGCCAGCACCTTGAGCACAGATACGCAGTATTTT

j_call: TRBJ1-5
v_call: TRBV24-1
d_call: NA
clone_size: NA
cdr3_aa: CATSDLVGPNQPQHF
cdr3_nt: TGTGCCACCAGTGACCTCGTGGGCCCAAATCAGCCCCAGCATTTT

j_call: TRBJ2-1
v_call: TRBV14
d_call: TRBD2
clone_size: NA
cdr3_aa: CASSELAGGSYNEQFF
cdr3_nt: TGTGCCAGCAGCGAACTAGCGGGAGGGTCATACAATGAGCAGTTCTTC

j_call: TRBJ1-2
v_call: TRBV12-3/TRBV12-4
d_call: NA
clone_size: NA
cdr3_aa: CASSMDSRYGYTF
cdr3_nt: TGTGCCAGCAGTATGGACAGCCGTTATGGCTACACCTTC

j_call: TRBJ2-7
v_call: TRBV7-9
d_call: NA
clone_size: NA
cdr3_aa: CASSLQGGNEQYF
cdr3_nt: TGTGCCAGCAGCTTACAGGGGGGCAACGAGCAGTACTTC

j_call: TRBJ1-4
v_call: TRBV2
d_call: TRBD1
clone_size: NA
cdr3_aa: CASSTEGAYEKLFF
cdr3_nt: TGTGCCAGCAGCACCGAGGGGGCGTATGAAAAACTGTTTTTT

j_call: TRBJ2-1
v_call: TRBV11-3
d_call: TRBD2
clone_size: NA
cdr3_aa: CASSSPGLAGMSSYNEQFF
cdr3_nt: TGTGCCAGCAGCTCGCCGGGACTAGCGGGAATGAGCTCCTACAATGAGCAGTTCTTC

j_call: TRBJ2-3
v_call: TRBV11-2
d_call: TRBD2
clone_size: NA
cdr3_aa: CASSSGLAGITDTQYF
cdr3_nt: TGTGCCAGCAGCTCCGGACTAGCGGGCATCACAGATACGCAGTATTTT

j_call: TRBJ1-1
v_call: TRBV11-3
d_call: NA
clone_size: NA
cdr3_aa: CASSSRIGNTEAFF
cdr3_nt: TGTGCCAGCAGCTCAAGGATCGGGAACACTGAAGCTTTCTTT

j_call: TRBJ2-5
v_call: TRBV19
d_call: TRBD1
clone_size: once
cdr3_aa: CASSPRTGEETQYF
cdr3_nt: TGTGCCAGTAGTCCAAGGACAGGGGAAGAGACCCAGTACTTC

j_call: TRBJ2-6
v_call: TRBV19
d_call: TRBD1
clone_size: NA
cdr3_aa: CASSIGGQGWSGANVLTF
cdr3_nt: TGTGCCAGTAGTATCGGGGGACAGGGCTGGTCTGGGGCCAACGTCCTGACTTTC

j_call: TRBJ1-2
v_call: TRBV5-6
d_call: NA
clone_size: NA
cdr3_aa: CASSLSRLWGYTF
cdr3_nt: TGTGCCAGCAGCTTGTCCCGACTGTGGGGCTACACCTTC

j_call: TRBJ2-1
v_call: TRBV27
d_call: NA
clone_size: NA
cdr3_aa: CASRGGSGLSSYNEQFF
cdr3_nt: TGTGCCAGCAGGGGCGGAAGCGGCTTAAGCTCCTACAATGAGCAGTTCTTC

j_call: TRBJ2-5
v_call: TRBV5-8
d_call: TRBD1
clone_size: NA
cdr3_aa: CASSWDRMETQYF
cdr3_nt: TGTGCCAGCAGTTGGGACAGGATGGAGACCCAGTACTTC

j_call: TRBJ1-4
v_call: TRBV28
d_call: NA
clone_size: NA
cdr3_aa: CASRVIGEKLFF
cdr3_nt: TGTGCCAGCAGGGTTATCGGTGAAAAACTGTTTTTT

j_call: TRBJ2-1
v_call: TRBV13
d_call: TRBD2
clone_size: NA
cdr3_aa: CASSSPSKREYNEQFF
cdr3_nt: TGTGCCAGCAGCTCTCCGTCCAAGCGGGAGTACAATGAGCAGTTCTTC

j_call: TRBJ1-5
v_call: TRBV28
d_call: NA
clone_size: NA
cdr3_aa: CASRMGNQPQHF
cdr3_nt: TGTGCCAGCAGGATGGGCAATCAGCCCCAGCATTTT

j_call: TRBJ2-1
v_call: TRBV7-9
d_call: TRBD2
clone_size: NA
cdr3_aa: CASSFDPSGSPNEQFF
cdr3_nt: TGTGCCAGCAGCTTCGACCCTAGCGGGAGTCCCAATGAGCAGTTCTTC

j_call: TRBJ1-1
v_call: TRBV10-2
d_call: NA
clone_size: NA
cdr3_aa: CASSEWGNTEAFF
cdr3_nt: TGCGCCAGCAGTGAATGGGGGAACACTGAAGCTTTCTTT

j_call: TRBJ2-5
v_call: TRBV28
d_call: NA
clone_size: NA
cdr3_aa: CASSPLPSGETQYF
cdr3_nt: TGTGCCAGCAGTCCCTTACCGTCGGGAGAGACCCAGTACTTC

j_call: TRBJ1-6
v_call: TRBV30
d_call: NA
clone_size: NA
cdr3_aa: CAWSVRTDNSPLHF
cdr3_nt: TGTGCCTGGAGTGTTCGGACAGATAATTCACCCCTCCACTTT

j_call: TRBJ2-2
v_call: TRBV11-3
d_call: NA
clone_size: NA
cdr3_aa: CASSPAVGQTNTGELFF
cdr3_nt: TGTGCCAGCAGCCCCGCTGTCGGACAAACGAACACCGGGGAGCTGTTTTTT

j_call: TRBJ1-1
v_call: TRBV6-5
d_call: TRBD1
clone_size: NA
cdr3_aa: CASSRDSLNTEAFF
cdr3_nt: TGTGCCAGCAGTCGGGACAGTTTGAACACTGAAGCTTTCTTT

j_call: TRBJ2-7
v_call: TRBV11-3
d_call: NA
clone_size: NA
cdr3_aa: CASSLAGTNYEQYF
cdr3_nt: TGTGCCAGCAGCTTGGCCGGGACAAACTACGAGCAGTACTTC

j_call: TRBJ1-1
v_call: TRBV27
d_call: TRBD1
clone_size: NA
cdr3_aa: CASSLDRIAGNTEAFF
cdr3_nt: TGTGCCAGCAGTTTGGACAGGATCGCTGGGAACACTGAAGCTTTCTTT

j_call: TRBJ2-7
v_call: TRBV7-9
d_call: TRBD2
clone_size: NA
cdr3_aa: CASSEGLADPTYEQYF
cdr3_nt: TGTGCCAGCAGCGAGGGTCTAGCGGATCCCACCTACGAGCAGTACTTC

j_call: TRBJ2-3
v_call: TRBV29-1
d_call: TRBD2
clone_size: NA
cdr3_aa: CSVDAAASGRVWDTQYF
cdr3_nt: TGCAGCGTGGACGCTGCGGCTAGCGGGAGGGTATGGGATACGCAGTATTTT

j_call: TRBJ1-6
v_call: TRBV11-2
d_call: TRBD1
clone_size: NA
cdr3_aa: CASSFGQGQRAVHF
cdr3_nt: TGTGCCAGCAGCTTCGGACAGGGCCAAAGGGCGGTCCACTTT

j_call: TRBJ2-3
v_call: TRBV11-1
d_call: TRBD2
clone_size: NA
cdr3_aa: CASSLVAGDATDTQYF
cdr3_nt: TGTGCCAGCAGCTTAGTAGCGGGGGACGCCACAGATACGCAGTATTTT

j_call: TRBJ2-3
v_call: TRBV11-2
d_call: TRBD2
clone_size: NA
cdr3_aa: CASSSGLAGVGRDTQYF
cdr3_nt: TGTGCCAGCAGCTCGGGACTAGCGGGAGTTGGGAGAGATACGCAGTATTTT

j_call: TRBJ2-3
v_call: TRBV9
d_call: NA
clone_size: NA
cdr3_aa: CASSVDGDWGTLLDTQYF
cdr3_nt: TGTGCCAGCAGCGTAGACGGGGATTGGGGGACCCTCCTCGATACGCAGTATTTT

j_call: TRBJ2-7
v_call: TRBV5-6
d_call: NA
clone_size: NA
cdr3_aa: CASSLGTRNYEQYF
cdr3_nt: TGTGCCAGCAGCCTGGGCACCCGCAATTACGAGCAGTACTTC

j_call: TRBJ2-7
v_call: TRBV7-9
d_call: TRBD1
clone_size: NA
cdr3_aa: CASGGVGQGGSYEQYF
cdr3_nt: TGTGCCAGCGGCGGGGTGGGACAGGGGGGTTCCTACGAGCAGTACTTC

j_call: TRBJ2-1
v_call: TRBV27
d_call: TRBD2
clone_size: once
cdr3_aa: CASSLAGEPNEQFF
cdr3_nt: TGTGCCAGCAGTTTAGCGGGAGAACCCAATGAGCAGTTCTTC

j_call: TRBJ2-1
v_call: TRBV4-3
d_call: NA
clone_size: NA
cdr3_aa: CASSQASPRINEQFF
cdr3_nt: TGCGCCAGCAGCCAAGCCTCCCCACGGATCAATGAGCAGTTCTTC

j_call: TRBJ2-1
v_call: TRBV9
d_call: TRBD2
clone_size: NA
cdr3_aa: CASSATLAGGPSYNEQFF
cdr3_nt: TGTGCCAGCAGCGCTACGTTAGCGGGAGGGCCCTCCTACAATGAGCAGTTCTTC

j_call: TRBJ2-7
v_call: TRBV9
d_call: NA
clone_size: few
cdr3_aa: CASSNAGEQYF
cdr3_nt: TGTGCCAGCAGTAACGCGGGCGAGCAGTACTTC

j_call: TRBJ2-7
v_call: TRBV18
d_call: TRBD1
clone_size: NA
cdr3_aa: CASSPLGQLGEQYF
cdr3_nt: TGTGCCAGCTCACCGTTGGGACAGTTGGGCGAGCAGTACTTC

j_call: TRBJ2-7
v_call: TRBV5-1
d_call: TRBD1
clone_size: NA
cdr3_aa: CASSSTGVDEQYF
cdr3_nt: TGCGCCAGCAGCTCGACAGGGGTGGACGAGCAGTACTTC

j_call: TRBJ2-3
v_call: TRBV14
d_call: TRBD1
clone_size: NA
cdr3_aa: CASSPPRQGRVDTQYF
cdr3_nt: TGTGCCAGCAGCCCACCCCGACAGGGAAGGGTAGATACGCAGTATTTT

j_call: TRBJ1-5
v_call: TRBV7-8
d_call: NA
clone_size: NA
cdr3_aa: CASSLATDEHSNQPQHF
cdr3_nt: TGTGCCAGCAGCTTAGCGACAGACGAACATAGCAATCAGCCCCAGCATTTT

j_call: TRBJ2-5
v_call: TRBV7-6
d_call: NA
clone_size: NA
cdr3_aa: CASSLAQGAVETQYF
cdr3_nt: TGTGCCAGCAGCTTAGCTCAGGGAGCGGTGGAGACCCAGTACTTC

j_call: TRBJ1-2
v_call: TRBV6-1
d_call: NA
clone_size: few
cdr3_aa: CASSEANYGYTF
cdr3_nt: TGTGCCAGCAGTGAAGCCAACTATGGCTACACCTTC

j_call: TRBJ2-5
v_call: TRBV2
d_call: NA
clone_size: NA
cdr3_aa: CASSQETQYF
cdr3_nt: TGTGCCAGCAGCCAGGAGACCCAGTACTTC